These 19 T cell receptor beta chains came from one sample sequenced in a study of PD-1 blockade in classical Hodgkin lymphoma. The data were produced by immunoSEQ multiplex PCR, yet TCRdb's version contains in-frame clones alone and is incomplete. The repertoire holds 150,000 or so clones, with 78% as singletons. All trial patients relapsed after autologous stem cell transplantation. The sample consisted of peripheral blood mononuclear cells (PBMCs), taken before the second cycle of nivolumab. The receptors stem from a human donor with classical Hodgkin lymphoma.

The CDR3 protein is CASSQGQGGGYTF. CDR3 nucleotide sequence: TGTGCCAGCAGCCAGGGACAGGGAGGCGGCTACACCTTC. The chain uses TRBV5-4 and TRBJ1-2, with 9 bases matching TRBD1. Germline lookup yields CDR1 SGHNT and CDR2 YYREEE (reference sequence). This CDR3 contains 13 residues. Unmatched junction bases numbered 6, after V lost 4 bases and J lost 8 bases.

This clone was observed many times. This sample includes further DNA sequences coding for the same CDR3. This chain links TRBV18 with TRBJ2-7; unclear D gene. Germline CDR1 and CDR2: KGHSH and LQKENI. The CDR3 covers 13 residues. The V gene lost 3 bases and the J gene lost 0 bases, with 6 bases spanning the gap. The CDR3 is CASSPPSSYEQYF. DNA for the CDR3: TGTGCCAGCTCACCTCCTAGCTCCTACGAGCAGTACTTC. Full variable domain (missing parts from reference TRBV18 and TRBJ2-7): NAGVMQNPRHLVRRRGQEARLRCSPMKGHSHVYWYRQLPEEGLKFMVYLQKENIIDESGMPKERFSAEFPKEGPSILRIQQVVRGDSAAYFCASSPPSSYEQYFGPGTRLTVT.

This sequence joins TRBV7-8 and TRBJ2-7; D gene uncertain. This CDR3 has 13 residues. The V gene's germline CDR1 is SGHVS and CDR2 FQNEAQ. The germline V and J ends were trimmed by 1 base and 4 bases, with 8 bases remaining between them. The CDR3 spells CASSLGSAYEQYF. The CDR3, as DNA: TGTGCCAGCAGCTTAGGGTCCGCGTACGAGCAGTACTTC.

The table lists this clone with a count of one. The J gene is TRBJ2-1, the V gene TRBV5-4, with D perhaps given as TRBD1 or TRBD2 (5 bases each). The CDR3 is 16 amino acids. CDR1 is SGHNT, CDR2 YYREEE, per germline (reference sequence). With 0 bases removed from V and 6 bases from J, the gap between germline ends came to 16 bases. The CDR3 sequence: CASSLGGASFLNEQFF. CDR3 in DNA: TGTGCCAGCAGCTTGGGGGGCGCTAGCTTTCTCAATGAGCAGTTCTTC.

The chain uses TRBV29-1 and TRBJ1-2; D perhaps matches TRBD1 (5 bases). Trimming removed 0 bases at V and 6 bases at J, with 8 bases between. Germline V gene sequence: CDR1 SQVTM, CDR2 ANQGSEA. The CDR3 consists of 12 residues. The CDR3 sequence is CSVEDGGDGYTF. Written as DNA, the CDR3 is TGCAGCGTTGAAGATGGGGGGGATGGCTACACCTTC.

V usage is TRBV10-3 and J usage is TRBJ2-3; D is undetermined. The V end lost 0 bases, the J end lost 12 bases, and 7 bases lay between the germline ends. The CDR3 totals 11 residues. Per germline, CDR1 ENHRY and CDR2 SYGVKD. The CDR3 sequence is CAISESFFQYF. CDR3 DNA: TGTGCCATCAGTGAGTCGTTTTTTCAGTATTTT.

This clone occurred a few times. This rearrangement joins TRBV18 to TRBJ2-1, with 8 bases that match TRBD2. Trimming at V came to 0 bases and at J to 5 bases, leaving 3 bases not matched to a gene. Germline values: CDR1 KGHSH, CDR2 LQKENI. This CDR3 contains 15 residues. The CDR3 spells CASSPPGTRNNEQFF. The CDR3 coding sequence is TGTGCCAGCTCACCACCGGGGACTAGAAACAATGAGCAGTTCTTC.

The chain is built from TRBV28 and TRBJ2-1; D ambiguous. This CDR3 spans 13 amino acids. CDR1 is MDHEN, CDR2 SYDVKM, per germline. V lost 6 bases and J lost 9, with 15 bases in between. CDR3 DNA sequence: TGTGCCAGCAGAGCCTACTTTTCGGGTGAGCAGTTCTTC. It yields the protein CASRAYFSGEQFF. Together with reference TRBV28 and TRBJ2-1, the CDR3 gives the full variable domain: DVKVTQSSRYLVKRTGEKVFLECVQDMDHENMFWYRQDPGLGLRLIYFSYDVKMKEKGDIPEGYSVSREKKERFSLILESASTNQTSMYLCASRAYFSGEQFFGPGTRLTVL.

The chain employs TRBV9 and TRBJ1-2; D is perhaps TRBD1 (5 bases). V gave up 3 bases and J gave up 5 bases, with 17 bases separating them. The length of the CDR3 is 15 residues. Germline V gene lookup returns CDR1 SGDLS and CDR2 YYNGEE. The CDR3 protein is CASSGVPGATYGYTF. The CDR3 DNA reads TGTGCCAGCAGCGGAGTCCCCGGGGCAACTTATGGCTACACCTTC.

This chain uses TRBV19 with TRBJ1-5; 7 nucleotides match TRBD1. The germline V gene encodes CDR1 LNHDA and CDR2 SQIVND (reference sequence). Trimming took 3 bases from V and 5 from J; bases not matched to a gene: 16. The CDR3 is made up of 18 amino acids. CDR3 amino acids: CASSISLRGGRGDQPQHF. CDR3 DNA: TGTGCCAGTAGTATTTCCTTAAGGGGCGGCAGGGGGGATCAGCCCCAGCATTTT.

The rearrangement joins TRBV19 to TRBJ2-5; 16 nucleotides match TRBD2. The CDR3 consists of 19 residues. V dropped 1 base and J dropped 2; count of bases not matched to a gene: 7. Germline V CDR1 and CDR2: LNHDA, SQIVND (reference sequence). CDR3 amino acids: CASSIAGLAGGPGQETQYF. For the CDR3, the DNA is TGTGCCAGTAGTATAGCGGGACTAGCGGGAGGGCCGGGACAAGAGACCCAGTACTTC.

The chain carries TRBV4-1 and TRBJ2-1, with 15 bases fitting TRBD2. V shed 5 bases and J 6 bases; nucleotides not matched to a gene: 8. The length of the CDR3 is 17 residues. Looked up from germline, CDR1 is MGHRA and CDR2 is YSYEKL. The CDR3 sequence is CASSNGLAGGHLNEQFF. The CDR3 DNA sequence: TGCGCCAGCAGCAACGGACTAGCGGGGGGGCACCTCAATGAGCAGTTCTTC.

The V call is TRBV5-1, the J call TRBJ1-2; tentatively, D is TRBD1 (6 bases). Trimming took off 4 bases at V and 3 bases at J, with 10 bases between the two ends. This CDR3 spans 13 amino acids. The germline V gene encodes CDR1 SGHRS and CDR2 YFSETQ. The CDR3 spells CASSRDNDYGYTF. The CDR3 nucleotides are TGCGCCAGCAGCAGGGACAATGACTATGGCTACACCTTC.

This chain uses TRBV21-1 with TRBJ1-3. TRBV21-1 is shown as a pseudogene. This CDR3 is built from 20 residues. CDR3 residues: CASSTRRAREKRASGNTIYF. CDR3 DNA: TGTGCCAGCAGCACCAGGCGCGCCAGGGAGAAAAGAGCCTCTGGAAACACCATATATTTT.

This chain links TRBV7-9 with TRBJ2-1, with 9 bases matching TRBD2. Germline CDR1 SEHNR, CDR2 FQNEAQ (reference sequence). There are 17 residues in the CDR3. The V gene end was trimmed by 1 base and the J gene end by 0 bases; junction bases not matched to a gene: 4. The CDR3 DNA sequence: TGTGCCAGCAGCTTAGTGAGTAGCGGGAGCTCCTACAATGAGCAGTTCTTC. This encodes CASSLVSSGSSYNEQFF.

In nucleotides, the CDR3 is TGCGCCAGCAGCTTTGCCGGGACTAGCGGGGGAGGGTTGGGAGAGACCCAGTACTTC. It specifies CASSFAGTSGGGLGETQYF. The chain combines TRBV5-1 with TRBJ2-5; 14 nucleotides align to TRBD2. Germline V lookup: CDR1 SGHRS, CDR2 YFSETQ. The CDR3 is made up of 19 amino acids. Trimming took 2 bases from V and 4 from J; bases not matched to a gene: 13.

The sample holds a few counts of this clone. The genes are TRBV7-6 and TRBJ1-2; D might be TRBD1 (6 bases). Trimming removed 7 bases from V and 7 bases from J, with 19 bases in between. Germline CDR1 is SGHVS and CDR2 is FNYEAQ. The length of the CDR3 is 14 residues. CDR3 coding DNA: TGTGCCAGCACCCCAGGGGTGGAGGGCAGTGGCTACACCTTC. It translates to CASTPGVEGSGYTF.

The V call is TRBV6-5, the J call TRBJ2-1; D possibly corresponds to TRBD2 (7 bases). V shed 7 bases and J shed 5 bases, with 18 bases lying between them. The CDR3 loop spans 15 amino acids. CDR1 and CDR2 from the germline V gene are MNHEY and SVGAGI. The CDR3 here is CASKIGGGYNNEQFF. The CDR3 DNA sequence: TGTGCCAGCAAAATAGGGGGGGGCTACAACAATGAGCAGTTCTTC.

The rearrangement uses TRBV27 and TRBJ2-7, with TRBD1 as a possible D gene (6 bases). The CDR3 loop spans 15 amino acids. CDR1 and CDR2 from the germline V gene are MNHEY and SMNVEV (reference sequence). The V gene lost 4 bases and the J gene lost 1 base, with 14 bases spanning the gap. In DNA form, the CDR3 reads TGTGCCAGCAGTTCAAGATTGACAGGATCCTACGAGCAGTACTTC. Residues: CASSSRLTGSYEQYF.